These T cell receptor beta chains were read from a single sample in a study of blood T cell repertoires in COVID-19. Data came from immunoSEQ multiplex PCR; TCRdb stores just in-frame clones and leaves some out. The sample has 90,000 to 150,000 clones, 60% to 85% seen once. Sample: peripheral blood. These receptors originate from a human donor with acute or convalescent COVID-19. The donor label of this sample is uncertain. The CDR3 runs from the conserved cysteine through the conserved F or W. A D gene is named only where the DNA matches it firmly. Clone size appears in some rows only: once, few, many, or a class for an expanded clone.

cdr3_aa	cdr3_nt	j_call	d_call	clone_size	v_call
CASSSKLRGGIQETQYF	TGTGCCAGCAGCTCCAAACTCCGGGGGGGCATCCAAGAGACCCAGTACTTC	TRBJ2-5	TRBD2	-	TRBV7-2
CASSLIGTGGGELFF	TGTGCCAGCAGTTTAATAGGGACAGGGGGAGGGGAGCTGTTTTTT	TRBJ2-2	TRBD1	few	TRBV28
CASSLGYTDTQYF	TGCGCCAGCAGCTTGGGCTACACAGATACGCAGTATTTT	TRBJ2-3	-	-	TRBV5-1
CASSPGIRGTEAFF	TGTGCCAGCAGTCCGGGAATAAGGGGGACTGAAGCTTTCTTT	TRBJ1-1	-	-	TRBV27
CASSLGMERTEAFF	TGCGCCAGCAGCTTGGGGATGGAGAGGACTGAAGCTTTCTTT	TRBJ1-1	-	-	TRBV5-1
CASRQTSGGASEQFF	TGCGCCAGCAGACAGACTAGCGGGGGGGCCAGTGAGCAGTTCTTC	TRBJ2-1	TRBD2	-	TRBV5-1
CASSLGQGRAGFF	TGTGCCAGCAGTTTGGGACAGGGCCGGGCTGGTTTCTTT	TRBJ1-1	TRBD1	-	TRBV12-3/TRBV12-4
CASSRDRATEAFF	TGTGCCAGCTCACGGGACAGGGCGACTGAAGCTTTCTTT	TRBJ1-1	TRBD1	-	TRBV18
CATSFKGATNEKLFF	TGTGCCACCAGCTTTAAAGGGGCCACTAATGAAAAACTGTTTTTT	TRBJ1-4	-	-	TRBV15
CASSLGRSGELFF	TGTGCCAGCAGCTTGGGGAGGTCCGGGGAGCTGTTTTTT	TRBJ2-2	-	-	TRBV11-3
CASSLPGTGSMWTDTQYF	TGTGCCAGCAGTTTACCCGGGACAGGGAGTATGTGGACAGATACGCAGTATTTT	TRBJ2-3	TRBD1	-	TRBV28
CASGLGQGISYEQYF	TGTGCTAGTGGTTTGGGGCAGGGGATATCCTACGAGCAGTACTTC	TRBJ2-7	-	once	TRBV12-5
CASSFPGGSYEQYF	TGTGCCAGCAGTTTTCCGGGGGGGTCCTACGAGCAGTACTTC	TRBJ2-7	TRBD2	-	TRBV28
CASSEERGSEAFF	TGTGCCAGCAGTGAGGAAAGGGGATCTGAAGCTTTCTTT	TRBJ1-1	-	few	TRBV2
CASSGGGTYEQYF	TGCGCCAGCAGCGGGGGAGGGACCTACGAGCAGTACTTC	TRBJ2-7	TRBD2	few	TRBV5-1
CASSPRGTDTQYF	TGTGCCAGCAGCCCTCGGGGCACAGATACGCAGTATTTT	TRBJ2-3	-	-	TRBV4-2
CASRPGDLEMPRYNEQFF	TGTGCCAGCAGACCCGGGGACTTGGAGATGCCGCGATACAATGAGCAGTTCTTC	TRBJ2-1	-	-	TRBV21-1
CASSLVGAMVEKLFF	TGCGCCAGCAGCTTGGTGGGGGCAATGGTTGAAAAACTGTTTTTT	TRBJ1-4	-	once	TRBV5-1
CASSFQTSGGYNEQFF	TGTGCCAGCAGCTTCCAGACTAGCGGGGGTTACAATGAGCAGTTCTTC	TRBJ2-1	TRBD2	-	TRBV7-9
CASSEVERTDTQYF	TGTGCCAGCAGCGAGGTAGAGAGGACAGATACGCAGTATTTT	TRBJ2-3	-	-	TRBV5-6
CASSLAEGYPLHF	TGTGCCAGCAGCTTAGCGGAGGGATATCCCCTCCACTTT	TRBJ1-6	-	once	TRBV11-2
CASKSLRGNYGYTF	TGTGCCTCCAAGTCCTTACGGGGAAACTATGGCTACACCTTC	TRBJ1-2	-	-	TRBV24-1
CASSLGFGIQETQYF	TGTGCCAGCAGTTTAGGGTTCGGGATCCAAGAGACCCAGTACTTC	TRBJ2-5	-	-	TRBV27
CASSFLLIGAFF	TGTGCCAGCAGTTTCCTCCTGATCGGAGCTTTCTTT	TRBJ1-1	-	once	TRBV28
CASSLAGQTVPEQYF	TGTGCCAGCAGCTTAGCGGGACAGACAGTTCCCGAGCAGTACTTC	TRBJ2-7	TRBD1	many	TRBV11-2
CASSSLGRGRMNQPQHF	TGTGCCAGCAGTTCTCTTGGCAGGGGTCGGATGAATCAGCCCCAGCATTTT	TRBJ1-5	-	once	TRBV28
CASSLKAQNYGYTF	TGTGCCAGCTCATTGAAAGCGCAAAACTATGGCTACACCTTC	TRBJ1-2	-	once	TRBV18
CASSPRQATGELFF	TGTGCCAGCAGTCCCCGACAGGCTACCGGGGAGCTGTTTTTT	TRBJ2-2	-	-	TRBV27
CASTPRPERGYTF	TGTGCCAGCACCCCGAGGCCCGAACGGGGCTACACCTTC	TRBJ1-2	-	-	TRBV5-6
CASQPDSTEAFF	TGTGCCAGCCAACCAGACAGCACTGAAGCTTTCTTT	TRBJ1-1	-	-	TRBV18
CSVAGTSADTQYF	TGCAGCGTTGCGGGGACTAGCGCAGATACGCAGTATTTT	TRBJ2-3	TRBD2	-	TRBV29-1
CASSRNGQGTGELFF	TGTGCCAGCAGCCGAAACGGACAGGGCACCGGGGAGCTGTTTTTT	TRBJ2-2	TRBD1	once	TRBV5-6
CASSLSTGGGGTDTQYF	TGCGCCAGCAGCTTGAGCACTGGAGGCGGTGGCACAGATACGCAGTATTTT	TRBJ2-3	-	-	TRBV5-1
CSVIGTSDYGYTF	TGCAGCGTTATAGGGACATCGGACTATGGCTACACCTTC	TRBJ1-2	-	-	TRBV29-1
CASSRGQGDYQPQHF	TGTGCCAGCAGCCGTGGACAGGGGGATTATCAGCCCCAGCATTTT	TRBJ1-5	TRBD1	few	TRBV11-2
CASNPGTGQLGYTF	TGTGCCAGCAACCCCGGGACAGGGCAGCTTGGCTACACCTTC	TRBJ1-2	TRBD1	-	TRBV6-6
CASSQDSRDTQYF	TGCGCCAGCAGCCAAGACTCACGGGATACGCAGTATTTT	TRBJ2-3	-	-	TRBV4-1
CASNRDRGAPQHF	TGTGCCAGCAATCGGGACAGGGGAGCGCCCCAGCATTTT	TRBJ1-5	TRBD1	-	TRBV2
CASSPRTGSYGYTF	TGTGCCAGCAGCCCAAGGACAGGGAGCTATGGCTACACCTTC	TRBJ1-2	TRBD1	-	TRBV3-1/TRBV3-2
CASGDRGIYGYTF	TGCGCCAGTGGGGACAGGGGAATCTATGGCTACACCTTC	TRBJ1-2	TRBD1	once	TRBV5-1
CASSSPGGQRNSPLHF	TGTGCCAGCAGCTCCCCAGGGGGACAACGGAATTCACCCCTCCACTTT	TRBJ1-6	TRBD1	once	TRBV9
CASSAARPNTEAFF	TGTGCCAGCAGCGCCGCCAGGCCAAACACTGAAGCTTTCTTT	TRBJ1-1	-	few	TRBV2
CASGLATGVPFF	TGTGCTAGTGGTTTGGCCACAGGGGTACCTTTCTTT	TRBJ1-1	TRBD1	-	TRBV12-5
CASTSGGAETGELFF	TGCGCCAGTACTAGCGGGGGGGCTGAGACCGGGGAGCTGTTTTTT	TRBJ2-2	TRBD2	-	TRBV5-1
CASSLTRRSPQHF	TGTGCCAGCAGCTTGACCAGGCGTTCGCCCCAGCATTTT	TRBJ1-5	-	-	TRBV5-6
CASSYSPGVGRETQYF	TGTGCCAGCAGTTATTCCCCAGGGGTAGGGCGGGAGACCCAGTACTTC	TRBJ2-5	-	once	TRBV6-5